A selection of T cell receptor beta chains follows, all from one sample in a study of OX40 agonist ivuxolimab in advanced cancers. The table came from immunoSEQ multiplex PCR; TCRdb's copy has only in-frame clones and leaves some out. The sample includes about 75,000 clones, about nine tenths of them seen just once. The specimen was CD4+ or CD8+ T cells sorted from blood, collected in a trial of the OX40 agonist ivuxolimab. These receptors all stem from an adult with an advanced solid tumor such as melanoma, head and neck, liver or kidney cancer. CDR3s include the opening cysteine and the closing phenylalanine or tryptophan. D genes are given only for firm matches. A clone size is listed for some rows: how often the clone was seen (once, few, many), or a class if it is expanded.

abundance,d_gene,v_gene,j_gene,CDR3nt,CDR3aa
.,TRBD1,TRBV6-5,TRBJ1-2,TGTGCCAGCAGCCTCCCCGACAGGGCTTCTGGCTACACCTTC,CASSLPDRASGYTF
.,.,TRBV7-3,TRBJ1-1,TGTGCCAGCAGCTTAATGGGGGACACTGAAGCTTTCTTT,CASSLMGDTEAFF
.,.,TRBV2,TRBJ1-3,TGTGCCAGCAAAGGTCTGTCCCCAAGAAACACCATATATTTT,CASKGLSPRNTIYF
.,TRBD1,TRBV7-9,TRBJ2-2,TGTGCCAGCAGACTATCCGGGACAGCCACCGGGGAGCTGTTTTTT,CASRLSGTATGELFF
once,.,TRBV19,TRBJ1-1,TGTGCCAGCGACCTCCGGGGTGAAGCTTTCTTT,CASDLRGEAFF
once,TRBD1,TRBV18,TRBJ1-5,TGTGCCAGCTCACCCGACAGGGGGGGGAATCAGCCCCAGCATTTT,CASSPDRGGNQPQHF
few,.,TRBV15,TRBJ2-1,TGTGCCACCAGCAGCCACGGTTGGGATTTGGGCCTCAATGAGCAGTTCTTC,CATSSHGWDLGLNEQFF
.,.,TRBV5-1,TRBJ1-5,TGCGCCAGCAGGGAGGGGGATGGGCCCCAGCATTTT,CASREGDGPQHF
.,.,TRBV30,TRBJ2-7,TGTGCCTGGAGTCCGACAAAGGATTACGAGCAGTACTTC,CAWSPTKDYEQYF
.,TRBD1,TRBV12-5,TRBJ2-7,TGTGCTAGTGGTTTTGACAGGGGCTACGAGCAGTACTTC,CASGFDRGYEQYF
.,.,TRBV5-4,TRBJ1-1,TGTGCCAGCAGCATGAAACCCGGGCTCACAGGCACTGAAGCTTTCTTT,CASSMKPGLTGTEAFF
.,.,TRBV6-5,TRBJ1-5,TGTGCCAGCAGTCCCGGGCCCCTAGGGTCGGCCCAGCATTTT,CASSPGPLGSAQHF
once,.,TRBV2,TRBJ1-6,TGTGCCAGCAGTCTCCTCGGGGTTCCGAATTCACCCCTCCACTTT,CASSLLGVPNSPLHF
.,.,TRBV7-9,TRBJ1-2,TGTGCCAGCAGCTTAGCCGGCTATGGCTACACCTTC,CASSLAGYGYTF
.,TRBD1,TRBV5-6,TRBJ1-5,TGTGCCAGCAGTTCAACAGGGGGCAGACAGCCCCAGCATTTT,CASSSTGGRQPQHF
.,.,TRBV5-4,TRBJ1-6,TGTGCCAGCAGCGGCTTGGGTTCACCCCTCCACTTT,CASSGLGSPLHF
.,TRBD1,TRBV7-9,TRBJ2-2,TGTGCCAGCAGAACCCGGGACAGGGGCCCGAACACCGGGGAGCTGTTTTTT,CASRTRDRGPNTGELFF
.,TRBD2,TRBV27,TRBJ2-3,TGTGCCAGCAGTCGTCTGCGGGGGTCATGGGCAGATACGCAGTATTTT,CASSRLRGSWADTQYF
.,.,TRBV7-6,TRBJ1-1,TGTGCCAGCAGCTTCGACGCCCAGGAGGCTGGTGCCGCCACTGAAGCTTTCTTT,CASSFDAQEAGAATEAFF